This T cell receptor beta chain appears in the sequencing data of a study of blood T cell repertoires in COVID-19. About the study: PBMCs, B-cell-depleted T cells, or T cells were the source of the cDNA or gDNA that made up the material.

Per the study methods: Estimated nucleated cell counts came from reference gene primer amplification. Only in-frame clones appear in the TCRdb table, and some are missing; sequencing was by immunoSEQ multiplex PCR. V and J calls and clone size are as listed in that table; D and trimming were resolved from the DNA. Of around 200,000 clones in the sample, roughly nine tenths were seen once. Per the germline V gene, CDR1 is LGHDT and CDR2 is YNNKEL (reference sequence). The CDR3 runs to 16 residues. V dropped 4 bases and J dropped 5; count of bases not matched to a gene: 12. The clonotype was recovered from a man aged 35-49 years with active or convalescent COVID-19. Sequencing was carried out using peripheral blood. The rearrangement links TRBV3-1 (or the pseudogene TRBV3-2) to TRBJ2-3; 7 nucleotides line up with TRBD2. CDR3 region: CASSRSWGGSGDTQYF. CDR3 in DNA: TGTGCCAGCAGCCGGAGTTGGGGGGGGTCAGGAGATACGCAGTATTTT.